Below are 28 T cell receptor beta chains sequenced from a single sample in a study of OX40 agonist ivuxolimab in advanced cancers. Only in-frame clones appear in the TCRdb table, and some are missing; sequencing was by immunoSEQ multiplex PCR. This table holds 75,000 to 90,000 clones, almost 95% found once. Sequencing was performed on CD4+ or CD8+ T cells sorted from blood, taken in a trial of the OX40 agonist ivuxolimab. Receptors originate from an adult with an advanced solid tumor such as melanoma, head and neck, liver or kidney cancer.

The rearrangement links TRBV10-3 to TRBJ1-1, with unresolved D. The CDR3 has 13 residues. V shed 7 bases and J shed 4 bases, with 13 bases lying between them. Germline V gene sequence: CDR1 ENHRY, CDR2 SYGVKD. The CDR3 loop is CAIMVEGGTEAFF. The DNA of the CDR3 is TGTGCCATCATGGTTGAGGGTGGCACTGAAGCTTTCTTT.

The chain uses TRBV27 and TRBJ1-2, with D possibly matching TRBD1 (6 bases). The germline V gene has CDR1 MNHEY and CDR2 SMNVEV (reference sequence). CDR3 length: 15 amino acids. Trimming left V 0 bases short and J 0 bases short, with 8 bases between. CDR3 nucleotides: TGTGCCAGCAGTTTATCCTGGGACACTAACTATGGCTACACCTTC. Its translation: CASSLSWDTNYGYTF.

This chain links TRBV28 with TRBJ2-3; no reliable D call. CDR1 and CDR2 from the germline V gene are MDHEN and SYDVKM. V gave up 8 bases and J gave up 0 bases, with 9 bases separating them. The length of the CDR3 is 13 residues. The CDR3 sequence: CASQLPSTDTQYF. In nucleotides, the CDR3 is TGTGCCAGCCAGTTGCCTAGCACAGATACGCAGTATTTT.

This chain uses TRBV6-5 with TRBJ2-3; D may be TRBD2 (6 bases). Trimming removed 6 bases at V and 9 bases at J, with 13 bases between. The CDR3 has 12 residues. Germline V gives CDR1 MNHEY, CDR2 SVGAGI. Here the CDR3 reads CASSSEGRTQYF. The CDR3 nucleotides read TGTGCCAGCAGCTCAGAGGGGAGGACGCAGTATTTT.

This chain links TRBV7-8 with TRBJ1-1; D gene ambiguous. The germline gives CDR1 SGHVS, CDR2 FQNEAQ. Trimming cost V 5 bases and J 1 base, with 8 bases left between them. The CDR3 runs 13 residues. DNA for the CDR3: TGTGCCAGCAGCCCCCAGTCGAACACTGAAGCTTTCTTT. This encodes CASSPQSNTEAFF.

DNA for the CDR3: TGTGCCAGCAGCTTAGCCCCCGAAGCTTTCTTT. This encodes CASSLAPEAFF. This chain uses TRBV7-9 with TRBJ1-1; D is ambiguous. The V end lost 0 bases, the J end lost 8 bases, and 4 bases lay between the germline ends. The CDR3 runs to 11 residues. The germline V gene has CDR1 SEHNR and CDR2 FQNEAQ (reference sequence).

CDR3 bases: TGTGCCAGCAGTTGGGATAGCGGATACTCCTACAATGAGCAGTTCTTC. It translates to CASSWDSGYSYNEQFF. J is TRBJ2-1 and V is TRBV7-6; TRBD2 might be the D (6 bases). CDR1 is SGHVS and CDR2 is FNYEAQ in the germline V gene. V was cut by 6 bases and J by 0 bases, with 15 bases left in between. The CDR3 is 16 residues long.

The sample holds one count of this clone. V gene TRBV28 combines with J gene TRBJ2-3; perhaps TRBD1 as D (6 bases). V lost 8 bases and J 2 bases, leaving 17 bases between the germline ends. CDR1 is MDHEN, CDR2 SYDVKM, per germline. CDR3 size: 15 residues. This CDR3 reads CASGQRSGFTDTQYF. In DNA, the CDR3 is TGTGCCAGCGGACAGCGGTCGGGATTCACAGATACGCAGTATTTT.

V is TRBV6-6 and J is TRBJ1-4, with 10 bases lining up with TRBD1. The CDR3 length is 16 residues. The V gene end was trimmed by 10 bases and the J gene end by 0 bases; junction bases not matched to a gene: 8. Germline CDR1 MNHNY, CDR2 SVGAGI (reference sequence). The chain's CDR3 is CATSGQGIATNEKLFF. CDR3 coding DNA: TGTGCCACCTCGGGACAGGGGATTGCAACTAATGAAAAACTGTTTTTT.

The rearrangement joins TRBV18 to TRBJ2-3; D is uncertain. The CDR3 runs 14 residues. V gave up 3 bases and J gave up 1 base, with 8 bases separating them. Germline V gene lookup returns CDR1 KGHSH and CDR2 LQKENI. CDR3 sequence (DNA): TGTGCCAGCTCACCGGTGGGCCGCACAGATACGCAGTATTTT. Protein sequence: CASSPVGRTDTQYF. The full variable domain, with the rest looked up from reference TRBV18 and TRBJ2-3, is NAGVMQNPRHLVRRRGQEARLRCSPMKGHSHVYWYRQLPEEGLKFMVYLQKENIIDESGMPKERFSAEFPKEGPSILRIQQVVRGDSAAYFCASSPVGRTDTQYFGPGTRLTVL.

The J gene is TRBJ2-1, the V gene TRBV2; possibly TRBD2 for D (7 bases). This CDR3 has 14 residues. Germline V CDR1 and CDR2: SNHLY, FYNNEI. Between the trimmed V and J ends, which lost 7 bases and 7 bases, there was a span of 17 bases. The CDR3 loop reads CASTKGEGWNEQFF. CDR3 in DNA: TGTGCCAGCACTAAGGGGGAGGGCTGGAATGAGCAGTTCTTC. The full variable domain, rest sourced from reference TRBV2 and TRBJ2-1, is EPEVTQTPSHQVTQMGQEVILRCVPISNHLYFYWYRQILGQKVEFLVSFYNNEISEKSEIFDDQFSVERPDGSNFTLKIRSTKLEDSAMYFCASTKGEGWNEQFFGPGTRLTVL.

This rearrangement joins TRBV14 to TRBJ2-1; D gene unclear. The germline CDR1 and CDR2 sequences are SGHDN and FVKESK. CDR3 size: 12 residues. V lost 4 bases, J lost 4 bases, and 5 bases lay in between. In DNA, the CDR3 is TGTGCCAGCAGCCCTGGGTACAATGAGCAGTTCTTC. It encodes CASSPGYNEQFF. Full variable domain (missing parts from reference TRBV14 and TRBJ2-1): EAGVTQFPSHSVIEKGQTVTLRCDPISGHDNLYWYRRVMGKEIKFLLHFVKESKQDESGMPNNRFLAERTGGTYSTLKVQPAELEDSGVYFCASSPGYNEQFFGPGTRLTVL.

The chain employs TRBV5-1 and TRBJ1-2, with unresolved D. From germline, CDR1 is SGHRS and CDR2 YFSETQ. Trimming removed 1 base from V and 4 bases from J, with 11 bases in between. The length of the CDR3 is 14 residues. In DNA form, the CDR3 reads TGCGCCAGCAGCTTGAGCTCAGGCCCCTATGGCTACACCTTC. Its protein product is CASSLSSGPYGYTF.

The genes are TRBV4-2 and TRBJ1-2; D gene ambiguous. Per germline, CDR1 LGHNA and CDR2 YNFKEQ. V gave up 2 bases and J gave up 6 bases, with 4 bases separating them. CDR3 length: 11 residues. CDR3 protein: CASSQKDGYTF. The CDR3, as DNA: TGTGCCAGCAGCCAAAAAGATGGCTACACCTTC.

The V and J genes are TRBV30 and TRBJ1-2, with TRBD1 matching over 8 bases. V trimming: 5 bases; J trimming: 2 bases; junction bases outside the gene matches: 10. This CDR3 region has 15 residues. Germline assignment: CDR1 GTSNPN and CDR2 SVGIG (reference sequence). CDR3 residues: CAWQSPRTGNYGYTF. CDR3 DNA: TGTGCCTGGCAATCGCCCCGGACAGGGAACTATGGCTACACCTTC.

The V call is TRBV6-1, the J call TRBJ2-3; TRBD1 might be the D (6 bases). Germline-derived CDR1 and CDR2 are MNHNS and SASEGT. V lost 5 bases to trimming and J lost 0 bases, with 12 bases between them. CDR3 length equals 15 residues. The CDR3 reads CASSRDITSTDTQYF. In nucleotides, the CDR3 is TGTGCCAGCAGTCGGGACATCACTAGCACAGATACGCAGTATTTT.

The chain links TRBV19 to TRBJ1-5, with D perhaps TRBD1 (5 bases). The CDR3 spans 16 residues. V lost 5 bases and J lost 0, with 14 bases in between. Looked up from germline, CDR1 is LNHDA and CDR2 is SQIVND (reference sequence). The CDR3 coding sequence is TGTGCCAGTAGTCCCCGAACCGGGACTAGCAATCAGCCCCAGCATTTT. This codes for CASSPRTGTSNQPQHF. The full variable domain, its missing parts supplied by reference TRBV19 and TRBJ1-5, is DGGITQSPKYLFRKEGQNVTLSCEQNLNHDAMYWYRQDPGQGLRLIYYSQIVNDFQKGDIAEGYSVSREKKESFPLTVTSAQKNPTAFYLCASSPRTGTSNQPQHFGDGTRLSIL.

The chain is built from TRBV11-2 and TRBJ1-4, with 7 bases lining up with TRBD1. CDR1 SGHAT and CDR2 FQNNGV come from the germline V gene. V was pared by 4 bases and J by 8 bases, with 7 bases of the junction left unmatched. The CDR3 is made up of 14 amino acids. The CDR3: CASSSRGAREKLFF. In nucleotides, the CDR3 is TGTGCCAGCAGCTCCAGGGGGGCAAGGGAAAAACTGTTTTTT.

V gene TRBV28 combines with J gene TRBJ1-2; TRBD1 might be the D (5 bases). The CDR3 spans 14 residues. CDR1 and CDR2 (germline): MDHEN, SYDVKM. Deletions cut 5 bases from V and 4 bases from J, with 14 bases between. The CDR3 reads CASSPARVGYGYTF. Here the CDR3 DNA reads TGTGCCAGCAGTCCAGCCAGGGTGGGCTATGGCTACACCTTC.

V is TRBV6-5 and J is TRBJ1-6; D not certain. Trimming pared 0 bases from V and 5 bases from J, leaving 11 bases between. In germline, CDR1 is MNHEY, CDR2 SVGAGI. The CDR3 has 16 amino acids. The CDR3 protein is CASSYSVLGDNSPLHF. Here the CDR3 DNA reads TGTGCCAGCAGTTACTCGGTGTTAGGAGATAATTCACCCCTCCACTTT.

The genes are TRBV11-2 and TRBJ1-1; D unclear. This CDR3 has 14 amino acids. Germline V gene sequence: CDR1 SGHAT, CDR2 FQNNGV. Trimming pared 5 bases from V and 0 bases from J, leaving 10 bases between. The CDR3 bases are TGTGCCAGCAGCCGCGGGCAGATGAACACTGAAGCTTTCTTT. This gives the protein CASSRGQMNTEAFF. Based on the CDR3 plus reference TRBV11-2 and TRBJ1-1, the full variable domain is EAGVAQSPRYKIIEKRQSVAFWCNPISGHATLYWYQQILGQGPKLLIQFQNNGVVDDSQLPKDRFSAERLKGVDSTLKIQPAKLEDSAVYLCASSRGQMNTEAFFGQGTRLTVV.

V gene TRBV19 combines with J gene TRBJ2-2; D is perhaps TRBD1 (5 bases). The CDR3 contains 16 residues. V was pared by 2 bases and J by 5 bases, with 15 bases between. CDR1 is LNHDA and CDR2 is SQIVND in the germline V gene (reference sequence). CDR3 sequence (DNA): TGTGCCAGTAGTATACGGCAGGGCTTGAGGACCGGGGAGCTGTTTTTT. It translates to CASSIRQGLRTGELFF.

The rearrangement uses TRBV6-6 and TRBJ1-5; D not resolved. The CDR3 is 16 residues long. V was cut by 2 bases and J by 0 bases, with 11 bases left in between. CDR1 and CDR2 (germline): MNHNY, SVGAGI (reference sequence). The CDR3 is CASSYESNLSNQPQHF. The CDR3 DNA sequence: TGTGCCAGCAGTTACGAGAGTAACCTTAGCAATCAGCCCCAGCATTTT.

This sequence joins TRBV7-2 and TRBJ2-3; D not certain. CDR1 is SGHTA, CDR2 FQGNSA, per germline. The CDR3 sequence is 14 residues long. V was cut by 8 bases and J by 4 bases, with 16 bases left in between. The CDR3 DNA sequence: TGTGCCAGCGGGTTCTCGTCTGGGGCAGATACGCAGTATTTT. This encodes CASGFSSGADTQYF.

The chain has TRBV29-1 and TRBJ1-2; TRBD1 agrees at 10 bases. The germline V gene encodes CDR1 SQVTM and CDR2 ANQGSEA. The CDR3 runs to 14 residues. V trimming: 1 base; J trimming: 5 bases; junction bases outside the gene matches: 4. CDR3 DNA sequence: TGCAGCGTTGAAGTGCCGGGACAGGGGTATGGCTACACCTTC. Residues: CSVEVPGQGYGYTF.

This clone was seen a single time. The CDR3 spells CASSRGETQYF. The CDR3, as DNA: TGTGCCAGCAGCCGGGGAGAGACCCAGTACTTC. The gene calls are TRBV2 and TRBJ2-5; TRBD2 might be the D (5 bases). Trimming took off 6 bases at V and 4 bases at J, with 6 bases between the two ends. This CDR3 is built from 11 residues. CDR1 SNHLY and CDR2 FYNNEI come from the germline V gene.

The gene calls are TRBV6-1 and TRBJ1-1; TRBD1 might be the D (5 bases). V shed 5 bases and J shed 6 bases, with 16 bases lying between them. Germline V gives CDR1 MNHNS, CDR2 SASEGT. The CDR3 spans 14 residues. This CDR3 reads CASSWQPGEAEAFF. The CDR3 DNA follows: TGTGCCAGCAGTTGGCAGCCGGGGGAGGCTGAAGCTTTCTTT.

This chain joins TRBV18 and TRBJ1-5; weak D call: TRBD1 (6 bases). Trimming removed 4 bases from V and 6 bases from J, with 19 bases in between. Germline CDR1 is KGHSH and CDR2 is LQKENI. This CDR3 has 16 residues. CDR3 residues: CASSRDTFLISQPQHF. The CDR3 bases are TGTGCCAGCTCACGGGACACGTTTCTCATTAGTCAGCCCCAGCATTTT.